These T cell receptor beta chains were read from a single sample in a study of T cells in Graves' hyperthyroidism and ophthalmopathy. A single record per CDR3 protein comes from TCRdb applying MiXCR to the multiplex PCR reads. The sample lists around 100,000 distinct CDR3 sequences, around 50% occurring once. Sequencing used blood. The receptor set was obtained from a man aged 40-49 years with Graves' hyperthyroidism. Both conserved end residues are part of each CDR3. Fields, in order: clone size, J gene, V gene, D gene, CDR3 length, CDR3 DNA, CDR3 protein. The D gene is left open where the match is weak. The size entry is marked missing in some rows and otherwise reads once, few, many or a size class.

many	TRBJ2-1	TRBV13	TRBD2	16	TGTGCCAGCAGCGCGATAGGACTAGCGGGCCCCAATGAGCAGTTCTTC	CASSAIGLAGPNEQFF
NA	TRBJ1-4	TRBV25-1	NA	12	TGTGCTAGGGCGCGAGCTGGGGGAAAACTGTTTTTT	CARARAGGKLFF
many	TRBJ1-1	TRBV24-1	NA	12	TGTGCCACCAGTGATGATGGTACTGAAGCTTTCTTT	CATSDDGTEAFF
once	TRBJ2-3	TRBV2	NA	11	TGTGCCCCAGGGCCCAGTGATACGCAGTATTTT	CAPGPSDTQYF
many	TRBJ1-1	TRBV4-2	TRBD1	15	TGTGCCAGCAGCCGCGGGACAGGGTTTAACACTGAAGCTTTCTTT	CASSRGTGFNTEAFF
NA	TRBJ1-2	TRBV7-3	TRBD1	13	TGTGCCGGCAGCCAATTGACAGGGCGAGGCTACACCTTC	CAGSQLTGRGYTF
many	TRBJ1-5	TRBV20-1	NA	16	TGCAGTGCTAGAGCCGAGGGGGGGGCGCGGTATCAGCCCCAGCATTTT	CSARAEGGARYQPQHF
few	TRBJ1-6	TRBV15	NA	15	TGTGCCACCAGCAGAGATCCGCAGGATAATTCACCCCTCCACTTT	CATSRDPQDNSPLHF
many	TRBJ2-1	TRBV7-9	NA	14	TGTGCCAGCAGCTTAGATAACTACTACAATGAGCAGTTCTTC	CASSLDNYYNEQFF
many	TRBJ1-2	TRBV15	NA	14	TGTGCCACCAGCAGTCCCACACGGGACTATGGCTACACCTTC	CATSSPTRDYGYTF
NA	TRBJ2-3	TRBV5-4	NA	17	TGTGCCAGCAGCTCCGGGGGCAGAGGGTTGGGGGCAGATACGCAGTATTTT	CASSSGGRGLGADTQYF
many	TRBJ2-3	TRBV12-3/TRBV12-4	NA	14	TGTGCCAGCTCGGGTCAAGGGAGCACAGATACGCAGTATTTT	CASSGQGSTDTQYF
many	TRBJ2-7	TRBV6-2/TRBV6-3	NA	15	TGTGCCAGCAGTTACCGGCCACCCAAGGTCAACGAGCAGTACTTC	CASSYRPPKVNEQYF
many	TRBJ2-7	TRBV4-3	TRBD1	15	TGCGCCAGCAGCCCGATTAGGACAGGGCACTACGAGCAGTACTTC	CASSPIRTGHYEQYF
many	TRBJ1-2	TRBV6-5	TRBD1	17	TGTGCCAGCAGCCAGACCGGGACAGGGGTATCCGGCTATGGCTACACCTTC	CASSQTGTGVSGYGYTF
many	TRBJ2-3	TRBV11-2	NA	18	TGTGCCAGCAGCTCTGGTGTGAGGGAGAGGTTTCGGACAGATACGCAGTATTTT	CASSSGVRERFRTDTQYF
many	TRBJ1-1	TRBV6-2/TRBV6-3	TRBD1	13	TGTGCCAGCAGATGGACAGGGAACACTGAAGCTTTCTTT	CASRWTGNTEAFF
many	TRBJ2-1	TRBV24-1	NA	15	TGTGCCACCAGTAAACTCCGGGACACCTACAATGAGCAGTTCTTC	CATSKLRDTYNEQFF
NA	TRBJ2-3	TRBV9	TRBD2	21	TGTGCCAGCAGCTCCGGGACTAGCGGGAAAGGGTCGGTCAGGAGCACAGATACGCAGTATTTT	CASSSGTSGKGSVRSTDTQYF
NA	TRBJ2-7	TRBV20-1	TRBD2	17	TGCAGTGCCCAAAGGGGGGCTAGCGGGTGGAACTCCTACGAGCAGTACTTC	CSAQRGASGWNSYEQYF
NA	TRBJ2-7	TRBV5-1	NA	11	TGCGCCAGCAGCTTGGCGGGCAATCAGTACTTC	CASSLAGNQYF
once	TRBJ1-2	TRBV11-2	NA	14	TGTGCCAGCAGCTCCGCGGACAAGGGGGGGGGCTACACCTTC	CASSSADKGGGYTF
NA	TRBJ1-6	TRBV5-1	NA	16	TGCGCCAGCAGCTCTAAACAGGGTGTCCAACCTTCACCCCTCCACTTT	CASSSKQGVQPSPLHF